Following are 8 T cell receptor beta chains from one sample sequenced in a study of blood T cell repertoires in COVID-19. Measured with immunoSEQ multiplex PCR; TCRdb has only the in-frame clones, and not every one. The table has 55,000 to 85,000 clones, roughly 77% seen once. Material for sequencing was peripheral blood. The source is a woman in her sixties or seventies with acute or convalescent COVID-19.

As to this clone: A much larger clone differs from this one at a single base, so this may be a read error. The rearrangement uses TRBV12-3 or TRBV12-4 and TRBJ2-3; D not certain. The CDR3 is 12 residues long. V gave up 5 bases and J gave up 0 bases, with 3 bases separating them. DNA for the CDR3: TGTGCCAGCAGTACAAGCACAGATACGCAGTATTTT. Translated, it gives CASSTSTDTQYF.

The CDR3 DNA follows: TGTGCCAGCAGCCTAGGACAGGGGGCTTACGACTATGGCTACACCTTC. It codes for CASSLGQGAYDYGYTF. This chain joins TRBV3-1 (or the pseudogene TRBV3-2) and TRBJ1-2; 11 nucleotides line up with TRBD1. Germline trimming cut 4 bases from V and 3 bases from J; bases unmatched to any gene: 7. The CDR3 is 16 residues long. Germline assignment: CDR1 LGHDT and CDR2 YNNKEL (reference sequence).

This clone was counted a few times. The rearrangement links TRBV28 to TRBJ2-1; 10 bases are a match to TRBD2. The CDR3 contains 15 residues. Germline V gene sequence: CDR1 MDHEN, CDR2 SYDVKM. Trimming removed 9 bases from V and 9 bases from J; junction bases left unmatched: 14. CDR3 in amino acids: CASSTVGLAFGEQFF. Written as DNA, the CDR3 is TGTGCCAGTTCAACGGTGGGACTAGCGTTCGGTGAGCAGTTCTTC.

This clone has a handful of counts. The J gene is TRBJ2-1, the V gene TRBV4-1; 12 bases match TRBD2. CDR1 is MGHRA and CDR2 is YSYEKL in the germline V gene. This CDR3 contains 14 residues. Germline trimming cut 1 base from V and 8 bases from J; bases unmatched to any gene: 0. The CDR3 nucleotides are TGCGCCAGCAGCCAAGGACTAGCGGGAGATGAGCAGTTCTTC. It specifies CASSQGLAGDEQFF.

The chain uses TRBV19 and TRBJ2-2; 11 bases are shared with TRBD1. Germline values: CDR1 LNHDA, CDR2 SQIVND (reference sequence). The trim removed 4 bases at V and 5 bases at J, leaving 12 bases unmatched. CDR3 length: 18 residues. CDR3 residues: CASSSPWTGGARTGELFF. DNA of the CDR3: TGTGCCAGTAGTAGTCCGTGGACAGGGGGCGCGAGAACCGGGGAGCTGTTTTTT.

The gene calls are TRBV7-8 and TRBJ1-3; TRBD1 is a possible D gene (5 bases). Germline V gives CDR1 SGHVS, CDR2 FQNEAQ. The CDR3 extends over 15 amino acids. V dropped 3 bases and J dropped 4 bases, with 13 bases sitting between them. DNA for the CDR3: TGTGCCAGCAGCTTTTTAGGGGTTGGGGGAAACACCATATATTTT. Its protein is CASSFLGVGGNTIYF.

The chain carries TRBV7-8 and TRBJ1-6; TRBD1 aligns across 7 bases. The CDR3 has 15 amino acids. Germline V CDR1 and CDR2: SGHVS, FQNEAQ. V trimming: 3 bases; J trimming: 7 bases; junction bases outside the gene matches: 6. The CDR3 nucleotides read TGTGCCAGCAGCTTTAGGGACAGACCCAATTCACCCCTCCACTTT. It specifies CASSFRDRPNSPLHF.

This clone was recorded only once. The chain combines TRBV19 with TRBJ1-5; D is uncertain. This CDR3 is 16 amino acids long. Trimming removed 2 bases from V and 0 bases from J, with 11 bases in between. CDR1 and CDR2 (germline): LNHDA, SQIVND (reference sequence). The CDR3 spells CASSILGSYSNQPQHF. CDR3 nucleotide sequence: TGTGCCAGTAGTATACTGGGGAGTTATAGCAATCAGCCCCAGCATTTT.